Given below is one TCR beta chain in context. This clonotype showed up just a few times. The specificity of this receptor is unknown. No per-base quality is available; no much larger clone lies one base away. The data are from a study of T cell repertoires in cytomegalovirus infection (dated by TCRdb to about 2019). Looking at the study overall: Peptide stimulations targeted recently identified HLA-C-restricted CMV epitopes, whose presentation resists viral immunomodulation, together with well-studied HLA-B-restricted epitopes. The HLA type of each donor mattered for the analysis, because public TCR beta signatures pointed to carriage of CMV infection along with the matching HLA type.

What the research found in general, with its limitations: The ex vivo response was dominated by HLA-C-restricted CMV-specific TCR beta clonotypes, which also provided the single most frequent clonotype in two of eight donors. In both this cohort and an independent cohort of some 370 donors, the cumulative frequency of public TCR beta family members distinguished carriers of CMV infection plus the relevant HLA type.

Based on the germline V gene, the CDR1 and CDR2 sequences are ENHRY and SYGVKD. Trimming costs V 0 bases and J 9 bases, and their ends lie 15 bases apart. CDR3 length: 16 amino acids, cysteine to phenylalanine. Here the CDR3 DNA is all that survives: 48 bases in frame from base 1. Instrument on record: Illumina HiSeq 1500. Starting from the raw public reads, TCRdb applied fastp trimming at Q25, assembled clones with MiXCR and retained in-frame beta chains. Rows with a matching CDR3 protein are joined into one entry that keeps the most common DNA and genes. The sample includes approximately 1,000,000 distinct CDR3 sequences, with less than 35% observed a single time. The top ten clonotypes cover over 12% of the sample. What this sample's treatment or condition label stands for: in vitro stimulation with specific CMV peptide epitopes to enrich CMV-specific T cells.

The specimen was cultured CD8+ T cells from PBMCs, collected from culture after CMV antigen stimulation. This chain joins TRBV10-3 to TRBJ1-6; TRBD1 is a weak D gene call, 5 bases matching. This receptor was identified in a human donor in good health (CMV status not recorded). Some clones in this sample may be carry-over from other donors' samples. The CDR3 has the sequence CAISESSGASSSPLHF. The nucleotide sequence is TGTGCCATCAGTGAGTCATCCGGGGCGTCAAGTTCACCCCTCCACTTT.